The source of this T cell receptor beta chain is a study of T-cell reconstitution after alpha-beta-depleted transplantation in children. Overall study findings and caveats: At one year after transplant, newly produced T cells mostly accounted for T-cell counts and diversity.

Germline V gene data show CDR1 as LNHNV and CDR2 as YYDKDF (reference sequence). The CDR3 is made up of 13 amino acids. Unique molecular identifiers were built into the TCRbeta library. TCRdb called the PCR reads again in MiXCR, with one record for every CDR3 protein. The sample contains approximately 1,000,000 distinct CDR3 sequences, roughly 31% of which appear only once. Details on this clonotype: The antigen is unknown.

The sequence came from a boy less than two years old who had a stem cell transplant for SCID, so the T cells may come from the graft donor. This chain links TRBV15 with TRBJ2-3, with D tentatively TRBD1 (6 bases). The better agreement between TRBJ1-5 and the DNA end casts doubt on the J call. This material consisted of PBMCs, mostly from graft donor cells, taken 360 days after TCRalphabeta/CD19-depleted stem cell transplant. This chain's CDR3 is CATTLTGADTQHF. CDR3 coding DNA: TGTGCCACCACGCTTACGGGGGCAGATACGCAGCATTTT.